The entry below gives a single TCR beta chain sequence along with its context. What it binds is not known. CDR3 length: 15 amino acids. Germline V gene sequence: CDR1 SQVTM, CDR2 ANQGSEA. With UMI labels, 5' RACE was used to prepare the TRB cDNA libraries. TCRdb re-called the 5' RACE reads and catalogs CDR3 proteins one per entry, DNA excluded. The sample table includes fewer than 90,000 distinct CDR3 sequences. The data stem from a study of CXCR3-negative and CXCR3-positive naive CD8 T cells. Overall study: TRB reads totalled about 150 million, about 1.5 +/- 0.3 million per library.

Findings of the study overall: Both of the naive subsets showed about the same high diversity, but memory CD8+ cells had much less.

This rearrangement joins TRBV29-1 to TRBJ2-2; the TCRdb call, TRBD1, lacks DNA for checking. This clonotype originated in a human donor in good health. Some clones in this sample may be carry-over from other donors' samples. Material: naive CXCR3- CD8+ T cells from blood. The subset was: CD45RO-CCR7+CD27+CD95- naive CD8+ T cells lacking CXCR3 (TNR3-). CDR3 region: CSLRLLTGLTGELFF.